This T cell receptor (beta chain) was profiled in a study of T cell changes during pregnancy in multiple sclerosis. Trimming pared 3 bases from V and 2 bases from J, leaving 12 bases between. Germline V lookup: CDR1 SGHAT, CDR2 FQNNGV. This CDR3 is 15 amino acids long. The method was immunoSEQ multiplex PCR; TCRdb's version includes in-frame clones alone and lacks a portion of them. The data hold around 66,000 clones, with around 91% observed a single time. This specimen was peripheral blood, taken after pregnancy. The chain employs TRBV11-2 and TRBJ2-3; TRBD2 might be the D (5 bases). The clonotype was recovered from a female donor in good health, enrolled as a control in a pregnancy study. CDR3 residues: CASSFEGGLTDTQYF. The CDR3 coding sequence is TGTGCCAGCAGCTTCGAAGGCGGACTCACAGATACGCAGTATTTT.